The clone carrying this T cell receptor (beta chain) has only one observation. The authors reverse transcribed about 0.5 to 1 ug RNA with random hexamers. Coverage of TCR beta CDR3 amplification by immunoSEQ multiplex PCR extended to 54 Vbeta and 13 Jbeta. One entry per CDR3 protein, called by TCRdb with MiXCR from the immunoSEQ multiplex PCR reads. The sample contains around 53,000 distinct CDR3 sequences, 95% of which appear only once. Sequencing of TCR beta covered CD8+ and CD4+ T cells obtained from blood. Recently defined diagnostic criteria classed the Susac syndrome patients as definite or probable. The sample is drawn from a study of CD8 T cells in Susac syndrome. Trimming removed 4 bases from V and 0 bases from J, with 13 bases in between. CDR1 SNHLY and CDR2 FYNNEI come from the germline V gene. The CDR3 sequence is 15 residues long.

J is TRBJ2-7 and V is TRBV2; D may be TRBD2 (6 bases). The sequence was obtained from a human donor with Susac syndrome. Material for sequencing was CD8+ T cells from PBMCs. The DNA for the CDR3 is TGTGCCAGCAGTGTGGGGGGACTGTCCTCCTACGAGCAGTACTTC. Translating it yields CASSVGGLSSYEQYF. The whole variable domain, filled in from reference TRBV2 and TRBJ2-7, reads EPEVTQTPSHQVTQMGQEVILRCVPISNHLYFYWYRQILGQKVEFLVSFYNNEISEKSEIFDDQFSVERPDGSNFTLKIRSTKLEDSAMYFCASSVGGLSSYEQYFGPGTRLTVT.